The 12 T cell receptor beta chains below come from one sample, sequenced in a study of blood T cell repertoires in COVID-19. Repertoires were generated with immunoSEQ multiplex PCR, while TCRdb's copy carries only in-frame clones and drops some. The sample lists approximately 79,000 clones, 85% to 90% occurring once. The sequencing sample was made of peripheral blood. These receptors were obtained from a man in his sixties with acute or convalescent COVID-19.

This rearrangement joins TRBV5-1 to TRBJ1-3; tentatively, D is TRBD1 (6 bases). Germline V gene sequence: CDR1 SGHRS, CDR2 YFSETQ. V was shortened by 2 bases and J by 4 bases, with 10 bases between the two germline ends. The CDR3 spans 14 residues. CDR3 in DNA: TGCGCCAGCAGCTTCACAGGGATCGGAAACACCATATATTTT. Protein sequence: CASSFTGIGNTIYF. The complete variable domain, with remaining parts taken from reference TRBV5-1 and TRBJ1-3, reads KAGVTQTPRYLIKTRGQQVTLSCSPISGHRSVSWYQQTPGQGLQFLFEYFSETQRNKGNFPGRFSGRQFSNSRSEMNVSTLELGDSALYLCASSFTGIGNTIYFGEGSWLTVV.

The rearrangement uses TRBV20-1 and TRBJ1-2, with a possible D match to TRBD1 (5 bases). V lost 3 bases, J lost 7 bases, and 12 bases lay in between. This CDR3 has 12 amino acids. Germline V gene sequence: CDR1 DFQATT, CDR2 SNEGSKA (reference sequence). CDR3 residues: CSASAGMVGYTF. DNA for the CDR3: TGCAGTGCTAGTGCAGGGATGGTTGGCTACACCTTC.

J is TRBJ2-2 and V is TRBV7-2; TRBD2 matches 10 bases. CDR3 length: 16 residues. Looked up from germline, CDR1 is SGHTA and CDR2 is FQGNSA. V was pared by 5 bases and J by 3 bases, with 6 bases of the junction left unmatched. CDR3 nucleotide sequence: TGTGCCAGCAGCAAATCTAGCGGGGGCCACACCGGGGAGCTGTTTTTT. Its protein product is CASSKSSGGHTGELFF.

The rearrangement joins TRBV29-1 to TRBJ1-2; D not resolved. The V and J ends lost 3 bases and 4 bases respectively, with 9 bases between them. The CDR3 is made up of 12 amino acids. Germline CDR1 reads SQVTM; CDR2 reads ANQGSEA. The CDR3 DNA is TGCAGCGTTGAGCGGTATCCCTATGGCTACACCTTC. Its protein product is CSVERYPYGYTF.

V is TRBV21-1 and J is TRBJ2-2; TRBD1 reflects the table's D call only, with no check against the DNA. TRBV21-1 is reported as a pseudogene. The CDR3 is 16 residues long. For the CDR3, the DNA is TGTGCCAGCAGCAGCGAAGACAGAGCGAACACCGGGGAGCTGTTTTTT. This gives the protein CASSSEDRANTGELFF.

In this sample, this clone turned up once. This chain uses TRBV5-4 with TRBJ2-2; 8 bases agree with TRBD1. Germline loops: CDR1 SGHNT, CDR2 YYREEE (reference sequence). The CDR3 totals 15 residues. J was trimmed by 6 bases and V by 0 bases; bases with no gene match: 4. CDR3 coding DNA: TGTGCCAGCAGCTTGGAGGGGACAGGCGCCGGGGAGCTGTTTTTT. It codes for CASSLEGTGAGELFF.

The chain employs TRBV11-3 and TRBJ2-1; 14 nucleotides agree with TRBD2. The ends lost 4 bases at V and 5 bases at J; junction bases unmatched: 10. The CDR3 length is 18 residues. Germline-derived CDR1 and CDR2 are SGHNT and YENEEA. CDR3 region: CASSSGLAGDSNNNEQFF. The CDR3 region has the DNA TGTGCCAGCAGCTCGGGACTAGCGGGAGATTCAAACAACAATGAGCAGTTCTTC.

CDR3 sequence reads: CAWSGGWSDRLNTEAFF. CDR3 sequence (DNA): TGTGCCTGGAGTGGGGGATGGTCGGACAGGCTAAACACTGAAGCTTTCTTT. V and J are TRBV30 and TRBJ1-1, with TRBD1 matching over 7 bases. CDR1 is GTSNPN and CDR2 is SVGIG in the germline V gene (reference sequence). The junction had 13 bases not matched to a gene; V was cut back by 1 base and J by 2 bases. This CDR3 region has 17 residues.

This chain links TRBV5-4 with TRBJ1-2; tentatively, D is TRBD1 (6 bases). CDR1 SGHNT and CDR2 YYREEE come from the germline V gene (reference sequence). Trimming took off 4 bases at V and 3 bases at J, with 13 bases between the two ends. The CDR3 totals 14 residues. This CDR3 is CASSPPDSDYGYTF. The CDR3 DNA follows: TGTGCCAGCAGCCCTCCGGACAGTGACTATGGCTACACCTTC.

This sequence joins TRBV6-5 and TRBJ2-2; D unclear. The CDR3 is 11 amino acids. Germline CDR1 MNHEY, CDR2 SVGAGI. The DNA of the CDR3 is TGTGTAAGACTTAACACCGGGGAGCTGTTTTTT. This gives the protein CVRLNTGELFF.

The rearrangement links TRBV27 to TRBJ2-3; 7 positions agree with TRBD1. The germline CDR1 and CDR2 sequences are MNHEY and SMNVEV (reference sequence). The CDR3 contains 15 residues. V lost 3 bases, J lost 1 base, and 4 bases stayed unmatched. The CDR3 reads CASSFLGTGTDTQYF. As DNA, the CDR3 is TGTGCCAGCAGTTTTTTAGGGACAGGCACAGATACGCAGTATTTT.

The J gene is TRBJ2-1, the V gene TRBV7-3, with 9 bases aligning to TRBD1. The junction had 9 bases not matched to a gene; V was cut back by 7 bases and J by 8 bases. Germline V gene lookup returns CDR1 SGHTA and CDR2 FQGTGA. CDR3 length: 14 amino acids. The CDR3 region has the DNA TGTGCCAGCACCTTTGGACAGGGGAACCATGAGCAGTTCTTC. This codes for CASTFGQGNHEQFF.